This TCR beta chain was identified during a study of cytomegalovirus exposure and HLA in healthy donors. The junction had 4 bases not matched to a gene; V was cut back by 2 bases and J by 1 base. This CDR3 has 16 amino acids. Germline loops: CDR1 SEHNR, CDR2 FQNEAQ (reference sequence). Turning to this clone: What it binds is unknown.

Study-level findings and limits: A later analysis linked a missense variant in DCLRE1C to the trimming of TCR beta V and J genes.

The PCR employed 60 Vbeta primers together with 13 Jbeta primers. Only in-frame clones appear in the TCRdb table, and some are missing; sequencing was by immunoSEQ multiplex PCR. The sample holds 180,000 or so clones, roughly 80% seen once. Sequencing was done on a sample of PBMCs. This TCR derives from a man in his forties in good health and CMV-seronegative. The chain has TRBV7-9 and TRBJ2-1, with 8 bases lining up with TRBD1. CDR3 loop: CASSLTGGRSYNEQFF. Written as DNA, the CDR3 is TGTGCCAGCAGCTTAACAGGGGGTAGATCCTACAATGAGCAGTTCTTC.